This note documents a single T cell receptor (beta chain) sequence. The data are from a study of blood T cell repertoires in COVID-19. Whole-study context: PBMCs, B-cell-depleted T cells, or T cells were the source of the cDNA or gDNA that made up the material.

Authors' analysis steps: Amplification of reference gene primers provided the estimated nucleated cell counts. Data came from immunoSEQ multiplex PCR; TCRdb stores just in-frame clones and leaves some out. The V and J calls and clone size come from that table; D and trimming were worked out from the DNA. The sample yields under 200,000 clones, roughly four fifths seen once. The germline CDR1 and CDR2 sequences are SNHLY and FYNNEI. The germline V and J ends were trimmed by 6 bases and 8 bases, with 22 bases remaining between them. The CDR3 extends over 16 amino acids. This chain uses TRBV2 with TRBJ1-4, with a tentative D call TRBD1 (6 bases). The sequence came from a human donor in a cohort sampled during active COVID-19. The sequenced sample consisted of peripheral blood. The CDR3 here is CASSDPGTPEGEKLFF. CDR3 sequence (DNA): TGTGCCAGCAGCGATCCCGGGACACCCGAGGGGGAAAAACTGTTTTTT.